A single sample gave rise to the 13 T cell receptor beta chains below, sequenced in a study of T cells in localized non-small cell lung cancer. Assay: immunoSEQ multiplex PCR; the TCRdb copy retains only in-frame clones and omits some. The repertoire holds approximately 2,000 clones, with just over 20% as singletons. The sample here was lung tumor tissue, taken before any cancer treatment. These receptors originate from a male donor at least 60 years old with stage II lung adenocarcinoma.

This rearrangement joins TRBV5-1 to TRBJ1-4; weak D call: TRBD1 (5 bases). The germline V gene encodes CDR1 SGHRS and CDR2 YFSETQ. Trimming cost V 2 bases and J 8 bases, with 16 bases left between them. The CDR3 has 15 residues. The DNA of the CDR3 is TGCGCCAGCAGCTTAACCGGGACGATTACAGAAAAACTGTTTTTT. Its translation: CASSLTGTITEKLFF. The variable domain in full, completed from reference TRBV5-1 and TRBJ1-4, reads KAGVTQTPRYLIKTRGQQVTLSCSPISGHRSVSWYQQTPGQGLQFLFEYFSETQRNKGNFPGRFSGRQFSNSRSEMNVSTLELGDSALYLCASSLTGTITEKLFFGSGTQLSVL.

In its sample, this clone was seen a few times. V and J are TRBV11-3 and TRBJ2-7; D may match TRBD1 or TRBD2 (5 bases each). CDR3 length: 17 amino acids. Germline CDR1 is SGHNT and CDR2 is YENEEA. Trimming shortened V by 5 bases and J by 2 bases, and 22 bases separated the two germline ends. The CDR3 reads CASSETIAGTVTYEQYF. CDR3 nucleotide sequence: TGTGCCAGCAGCGAAACCATAGCCGGGACGGTAACCTACGAGCAGTACTTC.

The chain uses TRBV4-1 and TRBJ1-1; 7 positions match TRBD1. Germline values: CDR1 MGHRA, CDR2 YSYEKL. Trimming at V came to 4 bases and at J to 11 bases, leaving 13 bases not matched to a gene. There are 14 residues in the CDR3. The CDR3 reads CASSLGPGQSSAFF. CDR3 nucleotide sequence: TGCGCCAGCAGCCTAGGCCCGGGACAGTCTTCGGCTTTCTTT.

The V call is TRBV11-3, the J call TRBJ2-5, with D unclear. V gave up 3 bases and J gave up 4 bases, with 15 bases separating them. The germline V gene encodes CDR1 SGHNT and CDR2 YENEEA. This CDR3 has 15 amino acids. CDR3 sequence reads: CASSLISRSRETQYF. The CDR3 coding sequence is TGTGCCAGCAGCTTGATTTCGAGGTCTCGAGAGACCCAGTACTTC.

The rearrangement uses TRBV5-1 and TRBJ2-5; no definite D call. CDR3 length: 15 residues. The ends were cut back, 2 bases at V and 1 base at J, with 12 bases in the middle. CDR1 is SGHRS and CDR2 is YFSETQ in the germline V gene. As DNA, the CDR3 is TGCGCCAGCAGCTTACCACAACCGATCCAAGAGACCCAGTACTTC. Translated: CASSLPQPIQETQYF.

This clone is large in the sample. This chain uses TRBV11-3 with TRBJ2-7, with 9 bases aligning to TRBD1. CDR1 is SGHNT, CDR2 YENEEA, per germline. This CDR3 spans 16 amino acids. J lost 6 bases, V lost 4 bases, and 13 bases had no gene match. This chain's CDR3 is CASSSPRDRVPLEQYF. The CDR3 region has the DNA TGTGCCAGCAGCTCCCCCCGGGACAGGGTACCCCTCGAGCAGTACTTC.

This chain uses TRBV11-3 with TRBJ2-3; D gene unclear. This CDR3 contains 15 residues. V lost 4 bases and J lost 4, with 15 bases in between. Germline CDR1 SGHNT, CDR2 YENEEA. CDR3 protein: CASSSHLGLSDTQYF. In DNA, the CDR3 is TGTGCCAGCAGCTCCCATTTAGGGCTATCAGATACGCAGTATTTT.

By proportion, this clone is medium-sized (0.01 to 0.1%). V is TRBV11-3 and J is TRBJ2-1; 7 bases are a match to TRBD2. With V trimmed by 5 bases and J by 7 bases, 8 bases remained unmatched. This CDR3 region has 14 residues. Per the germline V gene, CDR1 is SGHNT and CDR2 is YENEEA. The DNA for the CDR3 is TGTGCCAGCAGCGTACAGGAGCGGGGAAATGAGCAGTTCTTC. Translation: CASSVQERGNEQFF. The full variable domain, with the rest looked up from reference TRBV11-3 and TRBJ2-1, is EAGVVQSPRYKIIEKKQPVAFWCNPISGHNTLYWYLQNLGQGPELLIRYENEEAVDDSQLPKDRFSAERLKGVDSTLKIQPAELGDSAVYLCASSVQERGNEQFFGPGTRLTVL.

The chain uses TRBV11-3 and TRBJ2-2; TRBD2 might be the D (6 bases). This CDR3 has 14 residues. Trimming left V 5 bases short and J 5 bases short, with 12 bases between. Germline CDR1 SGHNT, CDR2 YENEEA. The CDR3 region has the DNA TGTGCCAGCAGCGACCTAGCGAGGACCGGGGAGCTGTTTTTT. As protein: CASSDLARTGELFF.

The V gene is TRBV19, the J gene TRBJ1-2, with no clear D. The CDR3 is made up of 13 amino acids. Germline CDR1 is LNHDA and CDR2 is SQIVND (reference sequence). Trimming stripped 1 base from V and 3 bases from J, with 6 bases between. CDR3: CASSIGAHYGYTF. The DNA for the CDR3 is TGTGCCAGTAGTATAGGGGCACACTATGGCTACACCTTC.

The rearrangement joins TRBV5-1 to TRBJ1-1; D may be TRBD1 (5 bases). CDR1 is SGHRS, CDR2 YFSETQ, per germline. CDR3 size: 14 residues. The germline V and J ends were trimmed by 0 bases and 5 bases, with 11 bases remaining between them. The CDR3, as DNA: TGCGCCAGCAGCTTGGAGGGGCCGGGGACTGAAGCTTTCTTT. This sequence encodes CASSLEGPGTEAFF.

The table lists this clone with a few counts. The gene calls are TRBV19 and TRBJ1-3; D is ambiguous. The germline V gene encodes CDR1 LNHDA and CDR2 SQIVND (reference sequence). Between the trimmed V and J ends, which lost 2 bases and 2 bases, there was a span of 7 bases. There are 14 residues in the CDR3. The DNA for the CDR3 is TGTGCCAGTAGTATAAGAGGTACTGGAAACACCATATATTTT. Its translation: CASSIRGTGNTIYF.

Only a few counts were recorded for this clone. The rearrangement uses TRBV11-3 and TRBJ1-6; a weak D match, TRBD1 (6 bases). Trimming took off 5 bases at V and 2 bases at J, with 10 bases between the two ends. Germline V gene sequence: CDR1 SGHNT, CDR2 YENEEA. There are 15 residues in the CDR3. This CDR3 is CASSTGQPYNSPLHF. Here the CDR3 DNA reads TGTGCCAGCAGCACCGGACAGCCCTATAATTCACCCCTCCACTTT.